The clone carrying this T cell receptor beta chain was seen at least ten times. Its antigen is not identified. Quantitative 5'-RACE with molecular barcodes generated TCR beta libraries. Each CDR3 protein is one row after TCRdb ran MiXCR on the 5' RACE reads. The sample records some 840,000 distinct CDR3 sequences, 12% being singletons. The CDR3 is 12 amino acids. The germline gives CDR1 DFQATT, CDR2 SNEGSKA (reference sequence). Trimming pared 6 bases from V and 3 bases from J, leaving 9 bases between. This entry belongs to a study of CD8 T cells in ankylosing spondylitis. Study observations and caveats: In reactive arthritis synovial fluid and blood, some motif variants had been reported before. Disease-linked clones reportedly concentrated significantly in matched ankylosing spondylitis synovial fluid. A motif in TCR beta, a set of eight or nine highly homologous variants, appeared characteristic of ankylosing spondylitis blood.

The V call is TRBV20-1, the J call TRBJ1-3; D not certain. The receptor was isolated from a male donor with ankylosing spondylitis. Sequenced: blood, either unsorted or a sorted T cell fraction (not recorded which). CDR3 protein: CSAPKVGNTIYF. Written as DNA, the CDR3 is TGCAGTGCGCCTAAGGTTGGAAACACCATATATTTT.